These T cell receptor beta chains were read from a single sample in a study of HIV-infected patients and healthy controls. TCRdb re-called the 5' RACE reads with MiXCR, one entry per CDR3 protein. Of approximately 16,000 distinct CDR3 sequences in the sample, more than 8.5% were seen once. The sequenced sample was blood. Receptors were obtained from an adult in good health. Both conserved end residues are part of each CDR3. The D gene is left open where the match is weak. Rows may omit the clone size; those that give it use once, few, many or a size class.

D gene: TRBD2; V gene: TRBV11-2; J gene: TRBJ2-1; clone size: many; CDR3 DNA: TGTGCCAGCAGCTTGGACCCCCAACTAGCGGGGATACAACCCGAGCAGTTCTTC; CDR3 protein: CASSLDPQLAGIQPEQFF
D gene: .; V gene: TRBV6-5; J gene: TRBJ2-3; clone size: few; CDR3 DNA: TGTGCCAGCAGCCGCACGCAGGGGAACACAGATACGCAGTATTTT; CDR3 protein: CASSRTQGNTDTQYF
D gene: TRBD2; V gene: TRBV3-1; J gene: TRBJ2-1; clone size: many; CDR3 DNA: TGTGCCAGCAGCCTGCTGGGGGGGAGATCTGTAGATGAGCAGTTCTTC; CDR3 protein: CASSLLGGRSVDEQFF
D gene: .; V gene: TRBV20-1; J gene: TRBJ2-1; clone size: few; CDR3 DNA: TGCAGTGCCACCTCCCCCTCCTACAATGAGCAGTTCTTC; CDR3 protein: CSATSPSYNEQFF
D gene: .; V gene: TRBV5-1; J gene: TRBJ2-3; clone size: many; CDR3 DNA: TGCGCCAGCAGCTTAGATAACCCCGAGACAGATACGCAGTATTTT; CDR3 protein: CASSLDNPETDTQYF
D gene: .; V gene: TRBV19; J gene: TRBJ2-4; clone size: few; CDR3 DNA: TGTGCCAGTAGTCCGGCCGTCATTCAGTACTTC; CDR3 protein: CASSPAVIQYF
D gene: .; V gene: TRBV11-2; J gene: TRBJ2-3; clone size: medium-sized; CDR3 DNA: TGTGCCAGCATAAACTGGAGCACCGACCCCACAGATACGCAGTATTTT; CDR3 protein: CASINWSTDPTDTQYF
D gene: TRBD1; V gene: TRBV25-1; J gene: TRBJ2-3; clone size: many; CDR3 DNA: TGTGCCAGCAACCGGGACAGAAGCACAGATACGCAGTATTTT; CDR3 protein: CASNRDRSTDTQYF
D gene: .; V gene: TRBV28; J gene: TRBJ2-7; clone size: many; CDR3 DNA: TGTGCCAGCAGTCCCGTCGAGGCCTACGAGCAGTACTTC; CDR3 protein: CASSPVEAYEQYF
D gene: .; V gene: TRBV11-2; J gene: TRBJ2-3; clone size: .; CDR3 DNA: TGTGCCAGCAGCCTCCCTCAACCGGACTACCCGATAAGGCCGTATACGCAGTATTTT; CDR3 protein: CASSLPQPDYPIRPYTQYF
D gene: .; V gene: TRBV2; J gene: TRBJ2-5; clone size: many; CDR3 DNA: TGTGCCAGCAAAGGAGAGACCCAGTACTTC; CDR3 protein: CASKGETQYF
D gene: .; V gene: TRBV20-1; J gene: TRBJ2-5; clone size: .; CDR3 DNA: TGCAGTGCGAGGCTAGGAGGGCTGGGAAAGACCCAGTACTTC; CDR3 protein: CSARLGGLGKTQYF
D gene: .; V gene: TRBV7-2; J gene: TRBJ2-7; clone size: medium-sized; CDR3 DNA: TGTGCCAGCAGCTTTGGTGTTTCCGGGAGCGGGGAGCAGTACTTC; CDR3 protein: CASSFGVSGSGEQYF
D gene: .; V gene: TRBV4-1; J gene: TRBJ2-4; clone size: few; CDR3 DNA: TGCGCCAGCAAGCCGGTAACGAGCGGCATTCAGTACTTC; CDR3 protein: CASKPVTSGIQYF
D gene: .; V gene: TRBV30; J gene: TRBJ2-4; clone size: .; CDR3 DNA: TGTGCCTGGAGTGTACTCAAAAACATTCAGTACTTC; CDR3 protein: CAWSVLKNIQYF
D gene: .; V gene: TRBV19; J gene: TRBJ2-3; clone size: many; CDR3 DNA: TGTGCCAGTCGGGCCCCCAACGGGGGCAGGGGGACCACAGATACGCAGTATTTT; CDR3 protein: CASRAPNGGRGTTDTQYF
D gene: .; V gene: TRBV11-2; J gene: TRBJ1-1; clone size: medium-sized; CDR3 DNA: TGTGCCAGCAGCTTAGTGGGGCCGGGGAACACTGAAGCTTTCTTT; CDR3 protein: CASSLVGPGNTEAFF
D gene: .; V gene: TRBV28; J gene: TRBJ2-4; clone size: medium-sized; CDR3 DNA: TGTGCCAGCAGGGGACTGCTAGCCAAAAACATTCAGTACTTC; CDR3 protein: CASRGLLAKNIQYF
D gene: .; V gene: TRBV12-3/TRBV12-4; J gene: TRBJ2-3; clone size: .; CDR3 DNA: TGTGCCAGCAAACTAGGCCTGATTGATACGCAGTATTTT; CDR3 protein: CASKLGLIDTQYF
D gene: .; V gene: TRBV29-1; J gene: TRBJ2-5; clone size: medium-sized; CDR3 DNA: TGCAGCGTGGCTGCCCAGCACCAAGAGACCCAGTACTTC; CDR3 protein: CSVAAQHQETQYF
D gene: TRBD2; V gene: TRBV29-1; J gene: TRBJ2-5; clone size: medium-sized; CDR3 DNA: TGCAGCGTGAAGACTAGCTACCAAGAGACCCAGTACTTC; CDR3 protein: CSVKTSYQETQYF
D gene: .; V gene: TRBV20-1; J gene: TRBJ1-1; clone size: few; CDR3 DNA: TGCAGTGCTGAGGGGAACACTGAAGCTTTCTTT; CDR3 protein: CSAEGNTEAFF
D gene: .; V gene: TRBV7-2; J gene: TRBJ2-1; clone size: many; CDR3 DNA: TGTGCCAGCAGCTCGCCGGGACCCAAGTTTGAGCAGTTCTTC; CDR3 protein: CASSSPGPKFEQFF
D gene: .; V gene: TRBV2; J gene: TRBJ2-1; clone size: medium-sized; CDR3 DNA: TGTGCCAGCAGTGAAGTATCGGAGCTCAGGCGGTTCTTC; CDR3 protein: CASSEVSELRRFF
D gene: .; V gene: TRBV3-1; J gene: TRBJ2-2; clone size: .; CDR3 DNA: TGTGCCAGCAGCCAACATTACACCGGGGAGCTGTTTTTT; CDR3 protein: CASSQHYTGELFF
D gene: TRBD1; V gene: TRBV11-2; J gene: TRBJ2-7; clone size: many; CDR3 DNA: TGTGCCAGCAGCTGGGACAGGGGTAACTACGAGCAGTACTTC; CDR3 protein: CASSWDRGNYEQYF
D gene: .; V gene: TRBV27; J gene: TRBJ1-5; clone size: .; CDR3 DNA: TGTGCCAGCAGTTTAAGTAGCAATCAGCCCCAGCATTTT; CDR3 protein: CASSLSSNQPQHF
D gene: TRBD2; V gene: TRBV29-1; J gene: TRBJ2-1; clone size: many; CDR3 DNA: TGCAGTCTAACCGGGACTAGCGGCTCTGAGCAGTTCTTC; CDR3 protein: CSLTGTSGSEQFF
D gene: .; V gene: TRBV29-1; J gene: TRBJ2-1; clone size: many; CDR3 DNA: TGCAGCGCCCTTCCCTACAATGAGCAGTTCTTC; CDR3 protein: CSALPYNEQFF
D gene: .; V gene: TRBV20-1; J gene: TRBJ1-5; clone size: many; CDR3 DNA: TGCAGTGCCAAGAGCAATCAGCCCCAGCATTTT; CDR3 protein: CSAKSNQPQHF
D gene: TRBD1; V gene: TRBV7-8; J gene: TRBJ2-3; clone size: medium-sized; CDR3 DNA: TGTGCCAGCAGCAACCGGGACAGCTCTAGCACAGATACGCAGTATTTT; CDR3 protein: CASSNRDSSSTDTQYF
D gene: .; V gene: TRBV16; J gene: TRBJ2-2; clone size: .; CDR3 DNA: TGTGCCAGCAAGGACACCGGGGAGCTGTTTTTT; CDR3 protein: CASKDTGELFF
D gene: TRBD2; V gene: TRBV6-4; J gene: TRBJ2-1; clone size: medium-sized; CDR3 DNA: TGTGCCAGCAGTGACGGGACTAGCTCCTACAATGAGCAGTTCTTC; CDR3 protein: CASSDGTSSYNEQFF
D gene: .; V gene: TRBV4-1; J gene: TRBJ1-5; clone size: .; CDR3 DNA: TGCGCCAGCAGCCAAGTTGATCCTAGCAATCAGCCCCAGCATTTT; CDR3 protein: CASSQVDPSNQPQHF
D gene: .; V gene: TRBV30; J gene: TRBJ1-5; clone size: few; CDR3 DNA: TGTGCCTGGAGTGTTTCCAGTCTTAGCAATCAGCCCCAGCATTTT; CDR3 protein: CAWSVSSLSNQPQHF
D gene: .; V gene: TRBV7-9; J gene: TRBJ1-5; clone size: few; CDR3 DNA: TGTGCCAGCAGCTTAGGACAATCTAGCAATCAGCCCCAGCATTTT; CDR3 protein: CASSLGQSSNQPQHF
D gene: TRBD1; V gene: TRBV6-5; J gene: TRBJ2-5; clone size: many; CDR3 DNA: TGTGCCAGCAGCCAACCGGGACAGGGCTCGGAGACCCAGTACTTC; CDR3 protein: CASSQPGQGSETQYF
D gene: .; V gene: TRBV12-3/TRBV12-4; J gene: TRBJ1-5; clone size: many; CDR3 DNA: TGTGCCAGCAGCCCTCTCCAGGATCAGCCCCAGCATTTT; CDR3 protein: CASSPLQDQPQHF
D gene: .; V gene: TRBV12-3/TRBV12-4; J gene: TRBJ2-1; clone size: many; CDR3 DNA: TGTGCCAGCAGCATGGACTCCTACAATGAGCAGTTCTTC; CDR3 protein: CASSMDSYNEQFF
D gene: .; V gene: TRBV7-2; J gene: TRBJ2-1; clone size: many; CDR3 DNA: TGTGCCAGCAGCTCCCGGCTCGAGTGGCGGGAGCAGTTCTTC; CDR3 protein: CASSSRLEWREQFF
D gene: TRBD2; V gene: TRBV9; J gene: TRBJ2-3; clone size: many; CDR3 DNA: TGTGCCATTCACCCTAGCGGAAGTTACACAGATACGCAGTATTTT; CDR3 protein: CAIHPSGSYTDTQYF
D gene: TRBD1; V gene: TRBV5-1; J gene: TRBJ2-7; clone size: many; CDR3 DNA: TGCGCCAGCAGCTTGACAGGGGGCTACGAGCAGTACTTC; CDR3 protein: CASSLTGGYEQYF
D gene: .; V gene: TRBV20-1; J gene: TRBJ2-3; clone size: few; CDR3 DNA: TGCAGTGCTACCGAACTCACAGATACGCAGTATTTT; CDR3 protein: CSATELTDTQYF
D gene: .; V gene: TRBV2; J gene: TRBJ2-3; clone size: many; CDR3 DNA: TGTGCCACCGGTAAAAATGGGGGGAGTCACCCAGATACGCAGTATTTT; CDR3 protein: CATGKNGGSHPDTQYF
D gene: .; V gene: TRBV18; J gene: TRBJ2-5; clone size: medium-sized; CDR3 DNA: TGTGCCAGCTCCCCGGGACGCCAAGAGACCCAGTACTTC; CDR3 protein: CASSPGRQETQYF
D gene: .; V gene: TRBV11-2; J gene: TRBJ1-1; clone size: many; CDR3 DNA: TGTGCCAGCAGCACGACGGTGAACACTGAAGCTTTCTTT; CDR3 protein: CASSTTVNTEAFF